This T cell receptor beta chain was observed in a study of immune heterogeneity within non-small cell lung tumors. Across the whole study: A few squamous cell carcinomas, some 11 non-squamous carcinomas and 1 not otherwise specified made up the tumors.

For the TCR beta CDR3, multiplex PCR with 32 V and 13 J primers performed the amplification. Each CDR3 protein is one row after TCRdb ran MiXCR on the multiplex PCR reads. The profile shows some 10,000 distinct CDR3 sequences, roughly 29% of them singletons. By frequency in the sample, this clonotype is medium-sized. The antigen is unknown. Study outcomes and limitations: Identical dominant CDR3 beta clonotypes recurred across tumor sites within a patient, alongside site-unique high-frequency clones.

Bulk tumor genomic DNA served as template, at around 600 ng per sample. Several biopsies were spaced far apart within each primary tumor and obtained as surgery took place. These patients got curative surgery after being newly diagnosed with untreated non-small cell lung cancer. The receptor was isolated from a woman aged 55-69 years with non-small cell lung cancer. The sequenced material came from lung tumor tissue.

CDR3 sequence: CASSLLPVGGGLEYF. Written as DNA, the CDR3 is TGTGCCAGCAGTTTACTCCCTGTTGGGGGGGGGCTTGAGTACTTC. The V gene is TRBV27, the J gene TRBJ2-7, with D tentatively TRBD2 (7 bases). The V gene's germline CDR1 is MNHEY and CDR2 SMNVEV (reference sequence). This CDR3 is 15 amino acids long. V dropped 2 bases and J dropped 11 bases, with 22 bases sitting between them.